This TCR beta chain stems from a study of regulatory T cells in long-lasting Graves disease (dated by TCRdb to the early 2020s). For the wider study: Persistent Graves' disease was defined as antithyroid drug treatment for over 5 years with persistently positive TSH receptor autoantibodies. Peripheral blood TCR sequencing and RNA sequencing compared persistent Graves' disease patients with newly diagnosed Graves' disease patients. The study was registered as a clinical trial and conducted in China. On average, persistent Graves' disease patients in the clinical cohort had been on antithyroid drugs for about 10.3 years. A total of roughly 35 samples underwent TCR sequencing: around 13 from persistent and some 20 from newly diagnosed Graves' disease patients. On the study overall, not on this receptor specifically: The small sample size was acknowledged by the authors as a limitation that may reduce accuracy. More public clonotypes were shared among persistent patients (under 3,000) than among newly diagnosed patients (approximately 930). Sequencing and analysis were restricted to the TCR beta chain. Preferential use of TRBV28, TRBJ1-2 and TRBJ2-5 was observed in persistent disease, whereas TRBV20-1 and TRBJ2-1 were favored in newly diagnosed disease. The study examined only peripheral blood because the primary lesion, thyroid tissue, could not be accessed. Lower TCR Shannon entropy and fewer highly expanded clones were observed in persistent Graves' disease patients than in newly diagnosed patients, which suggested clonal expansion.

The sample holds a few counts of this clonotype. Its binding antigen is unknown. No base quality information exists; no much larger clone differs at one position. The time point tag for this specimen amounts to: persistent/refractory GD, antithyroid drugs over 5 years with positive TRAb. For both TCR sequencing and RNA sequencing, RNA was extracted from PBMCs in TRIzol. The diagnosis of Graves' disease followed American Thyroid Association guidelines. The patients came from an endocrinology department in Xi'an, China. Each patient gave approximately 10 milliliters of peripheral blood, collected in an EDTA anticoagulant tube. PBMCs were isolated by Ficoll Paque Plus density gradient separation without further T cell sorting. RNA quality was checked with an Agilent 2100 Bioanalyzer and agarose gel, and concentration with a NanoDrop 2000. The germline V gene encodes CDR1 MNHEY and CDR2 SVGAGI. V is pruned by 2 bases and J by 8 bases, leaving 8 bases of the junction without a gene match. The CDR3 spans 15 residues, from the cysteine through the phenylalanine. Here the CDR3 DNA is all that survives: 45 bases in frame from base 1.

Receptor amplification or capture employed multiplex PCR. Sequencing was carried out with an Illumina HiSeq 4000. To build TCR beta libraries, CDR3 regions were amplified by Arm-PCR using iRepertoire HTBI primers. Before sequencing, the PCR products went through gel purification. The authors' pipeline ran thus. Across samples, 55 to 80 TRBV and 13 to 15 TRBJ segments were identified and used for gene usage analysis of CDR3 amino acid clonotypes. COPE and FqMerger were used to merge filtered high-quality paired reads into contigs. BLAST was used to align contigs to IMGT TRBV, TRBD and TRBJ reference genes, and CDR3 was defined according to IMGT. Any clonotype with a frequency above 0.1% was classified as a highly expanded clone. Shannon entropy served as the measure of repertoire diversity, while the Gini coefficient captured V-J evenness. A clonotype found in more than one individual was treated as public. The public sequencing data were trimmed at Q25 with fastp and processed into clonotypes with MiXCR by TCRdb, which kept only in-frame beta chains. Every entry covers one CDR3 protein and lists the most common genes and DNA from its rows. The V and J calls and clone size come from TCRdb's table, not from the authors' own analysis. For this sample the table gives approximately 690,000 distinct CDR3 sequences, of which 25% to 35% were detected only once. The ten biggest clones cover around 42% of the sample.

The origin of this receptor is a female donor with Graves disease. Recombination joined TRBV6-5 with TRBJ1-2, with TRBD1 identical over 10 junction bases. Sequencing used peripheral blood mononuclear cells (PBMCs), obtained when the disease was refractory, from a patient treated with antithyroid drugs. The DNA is TGTGCCAGCAGTTACCGGACGACAGGGGGCAGGGGCTACACCTTC. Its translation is CASSYRTTGGRGYTF.